This is a list of T cell receptor beta chains from one sample in a study of blood T cell repertoires in COVID-19. Data came from immunoSEQ multiplex PCR; TCRdb stores just in-frame clones and leaves some out. Of approximately 10,000 clones listed, roughly nine tenths are singletons. The source material was peripheral blood. Receptors were obtained from a woman aged 60-75 years with active COVID-19. The CDR3 runs from the conserved cysteine through the conserved F or W. The D gene is left open where the match is weak. The size field is filled for only some rows; it gives once, few, many or a size class.

J gene	V gene	clone size	D gene	CDR3 protein	CDR3 DNA
TRBJ2-1	TRBV21-1	few	.	CASSRAIDSRLGEQFF	TGTGCCAGCAGCAGGGCAATTGACAGCCGGTTAGGTGAGCAGTTCTTC
TRBJ2-2	TRBV11-2	.	.	CASSKLVNAAAGELFF	TGTGCCAGCAGCAAGTTAGTTAACGCCGCGGCCGGGGAGCTGTTTTTT
TRBJ1-2	TRBV2	.	.	CASSRQANYGYTF	TGTGCCAGCAGCAGACAAGCTAACTATGGCTACACCTTC
TRBJ1-2	TRBV3-1/TRBV3-2	.	.	CASSSSLGAHYGYTF	TGTGCCAGCAGCTCATCCTTGGGGGCGCATTATGGCTACACCTTC
TRBJ2-7	TRBV29-1	.	TRBD2	CSVADPGLATHYEQYF	TGCAGCGTTGCCGACCCGGGACTAGCGACCCACTACGAGCAGTACTTC
TRBJ2-5	TRBV4-1	once	.	CASSQPGMETQYF	TGCGCCAGCAGCCAACCGGGAATGGAGACCCAGTACTTC
TRBJ2-2	TRBV2	.	TRBD2	CASTGEAGAGELFF	TGTGCCAGCACTGGGGAAGCGGGGGCTGGGGAGCTGTTTTTT
TRBJ1-1	TRBV4-1	few	.	CASSQEGGHVTEAFF	TGCGCCAGCAGCCAAGAGGGTGGACACGTCACTGAAGCTTTCTTT
TRBJ1-4	TRBV19	.	TRBD1	CASRDRGESGIEKLFF	TGTGCCAGCAGGGACAGGGGGGAGAGTGGAATTGAAAAACTGTTTTTT
TRBJ1-6	TRBV5-6	.	.	CASGGIKSDSPLHF	TGTGCCAGCGGGGGGATTAAGTCTGATTCACCCCTCCACTTT
TRBJ2-5	TRBV19	.	TRBD1	CASSHDRGQETQYF	TGTGCCAGTAGCCATGACAGGGGGCAAGAGACCCAGTACTTC
TRBJ2-7	TRBV5-1	.	.	CASSGRTTAREGEQYF	TGCGCCAGCAGCGGAAGGACGACAGCGAGAGAAGGCGAGCAGTACTTC
TRBJ2-3	TRBV6-6	.	.	CASSYSGGYTDTQYF	TGTGCCAGCAGTTACTCAGGCGGCTACACAGATACGCAGTATTTT
TRBJ2-3	TRBV10-3	.	TRBD2	CAISESRRLAGYTDTQYF	TGTGCCATCAGTGAGTCAAGAAGGCTAGCGGGGTACACAGATACGCAGTATTTT
TRBJ2-5	TRBV19	.	TRBD2	CASSLGLAGLTQETQYF	TGTGCCAGTAGTCTTGGGCTAGCGGGGTTAACTCAAGAGACCCAGTACTTC